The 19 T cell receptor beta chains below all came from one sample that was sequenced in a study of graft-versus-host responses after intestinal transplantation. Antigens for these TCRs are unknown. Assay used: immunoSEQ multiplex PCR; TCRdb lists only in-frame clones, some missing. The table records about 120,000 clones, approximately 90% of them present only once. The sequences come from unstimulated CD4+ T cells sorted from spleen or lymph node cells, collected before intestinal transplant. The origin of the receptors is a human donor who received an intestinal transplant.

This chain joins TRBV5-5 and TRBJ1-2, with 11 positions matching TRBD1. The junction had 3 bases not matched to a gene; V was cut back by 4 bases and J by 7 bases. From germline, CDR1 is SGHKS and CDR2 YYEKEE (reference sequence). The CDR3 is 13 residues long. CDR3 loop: CASSVGTGGGYTF. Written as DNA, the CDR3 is TGTGCCAGCAGCGTTGGGACAGGGGGTGGCTACACCTTC.

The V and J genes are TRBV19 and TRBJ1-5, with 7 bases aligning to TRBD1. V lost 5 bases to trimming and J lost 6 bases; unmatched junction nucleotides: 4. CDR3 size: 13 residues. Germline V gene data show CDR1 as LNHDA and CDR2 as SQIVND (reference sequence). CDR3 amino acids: CASSLRGSQPQHF. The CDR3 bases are TGTGCCAGTAGTCTCAGGGGGAGTCAGCCCCAGCATTTT.

The CDR3: CASAEDRGLNQPQHF. CDR3 in DNA: TGTGCCAGCGCAGAGGACAGGGGACTCAATCAGCCCCAGCATTTT. This chain uses TRBV6-5 with TRBJ1-5; the match to TRBD1 covers 9 bases. Germline trimming cut 8 bases from V and 3 bases from J; bases unmatched to any gene: 8. Germline V gene data show CDR1 as MNHEY and CDR2 as SVGAGI. This CDR3 has 15 amino acids.

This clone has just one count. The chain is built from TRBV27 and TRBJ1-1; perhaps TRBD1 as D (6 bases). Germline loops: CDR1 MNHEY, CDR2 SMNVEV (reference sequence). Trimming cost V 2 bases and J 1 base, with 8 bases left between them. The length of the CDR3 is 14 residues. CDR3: CASSLNRANTEAFF. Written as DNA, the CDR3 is TGTGCCAGCAGTTTAAACAGGGCGAACACTGAAGCTTTCTTT.

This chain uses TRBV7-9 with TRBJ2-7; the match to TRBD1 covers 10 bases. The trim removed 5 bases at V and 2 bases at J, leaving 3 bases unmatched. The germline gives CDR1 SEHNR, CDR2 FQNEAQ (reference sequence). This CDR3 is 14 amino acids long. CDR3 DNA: TGTGCCAGCAGCCTGGACAGGGGGACCTACGAGCAGTACTTC. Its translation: CASSLDRGTYEQYF.

This CDR3 is CASSGPGQISGNTIYF. In nucleotides, the CDR3 is TGTGCCAGCAGCGGGCCGGGACAGATCTCTGGAAACACCATATATTTT. The V gene is TRBV5-5, the J gene TRBJ1-3, with TRBD1 identical over 7 bases. V shed 4 bases and J 0 bases; nucleotides not matched to a gene: 7. The CDR3 extends over 16 amino acids. Germline CDR1 and CDR2: SGHKS and YYEKEE (reference sequence).

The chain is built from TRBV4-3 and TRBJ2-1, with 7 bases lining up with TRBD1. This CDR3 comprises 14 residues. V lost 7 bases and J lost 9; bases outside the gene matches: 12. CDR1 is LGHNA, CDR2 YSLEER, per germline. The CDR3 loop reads CASTPGQSVGEQFF. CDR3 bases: TGCGCCAGCACACCGGGACAGTCTGTGGGTGAGCAGTTCTTC.

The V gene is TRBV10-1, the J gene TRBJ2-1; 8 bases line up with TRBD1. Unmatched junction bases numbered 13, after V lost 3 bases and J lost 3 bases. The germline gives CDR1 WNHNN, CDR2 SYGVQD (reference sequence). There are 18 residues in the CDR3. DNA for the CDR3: TGCGCCAGCAGTGAATGGGCAGGGGGCCCTTTTGGCTACAATGAGCAGTTCTTC. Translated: CASSEWAGGPFGYNEQFF.

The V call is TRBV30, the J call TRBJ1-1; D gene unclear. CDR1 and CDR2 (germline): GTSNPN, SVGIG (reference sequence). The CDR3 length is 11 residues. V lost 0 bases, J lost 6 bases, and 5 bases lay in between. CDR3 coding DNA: TGTGCCTGGAGTGTACGGGCTGAAGCTTTCTTT. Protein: CAWSVRAEAFF.

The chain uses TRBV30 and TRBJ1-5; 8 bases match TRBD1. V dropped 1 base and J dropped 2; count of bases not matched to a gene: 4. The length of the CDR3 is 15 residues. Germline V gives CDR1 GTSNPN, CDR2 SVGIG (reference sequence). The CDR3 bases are TGTGCCTGGAGTGCTGAGACAGGGGGCAATCAGCCCCAGCATTTT. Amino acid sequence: CAWSAETGGNQPQHF. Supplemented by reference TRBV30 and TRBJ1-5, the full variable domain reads SQTIHQWPATLVQPVGSPLSLECTVEGTSNPNLYWYRQAAGRGLQLLFYSVGIGQISSEVPQNLSASRPQDRQFILSSKKLLLSDSGFYLCAWSAETGGNQPQHFGDGTRLSIL.

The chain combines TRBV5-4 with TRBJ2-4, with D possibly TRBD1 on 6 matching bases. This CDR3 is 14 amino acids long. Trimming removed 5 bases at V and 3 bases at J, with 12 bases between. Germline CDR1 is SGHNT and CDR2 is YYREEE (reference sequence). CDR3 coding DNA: TGTGCCAGCAGTTTACAGGGCGTCAAAAACATTCAGTACTTC. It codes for CASSLQGVKNIQYF.

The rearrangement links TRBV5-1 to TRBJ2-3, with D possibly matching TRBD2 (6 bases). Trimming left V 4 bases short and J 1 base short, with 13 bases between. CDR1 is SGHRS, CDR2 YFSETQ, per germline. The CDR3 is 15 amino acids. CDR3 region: CASSVRGGGTDTQYF. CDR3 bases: TGCGCCAGCAGCGTAAGGGGCGGGGGCACAGATACGCAGTATTTT.

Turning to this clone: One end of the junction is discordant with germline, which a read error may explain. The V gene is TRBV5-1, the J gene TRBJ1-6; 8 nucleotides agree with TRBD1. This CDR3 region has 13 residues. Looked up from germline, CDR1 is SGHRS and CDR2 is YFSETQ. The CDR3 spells CASSLGQGSALHF. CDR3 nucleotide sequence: TGCGCCAGCAGCTTAGGACAGGGTTCAGCCCTCCACTTT.

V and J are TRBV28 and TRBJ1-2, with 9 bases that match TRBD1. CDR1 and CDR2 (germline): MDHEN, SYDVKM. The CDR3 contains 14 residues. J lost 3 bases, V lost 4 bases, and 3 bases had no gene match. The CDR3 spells CASSWGQGDYGYTF. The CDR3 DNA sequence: TGTGCCAGCAGTTGGGGACAGGGAGACTATGGCTACACCTTC.

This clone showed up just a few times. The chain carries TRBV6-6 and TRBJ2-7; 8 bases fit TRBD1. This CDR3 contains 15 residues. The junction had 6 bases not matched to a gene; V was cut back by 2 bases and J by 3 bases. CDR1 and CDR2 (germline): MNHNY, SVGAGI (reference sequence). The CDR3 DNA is TGTGCCAGCAGTTACCTCAGGGGGCGGAACTACGAGCAGTACTTC. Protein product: CASSYLRGRNYEQYF.

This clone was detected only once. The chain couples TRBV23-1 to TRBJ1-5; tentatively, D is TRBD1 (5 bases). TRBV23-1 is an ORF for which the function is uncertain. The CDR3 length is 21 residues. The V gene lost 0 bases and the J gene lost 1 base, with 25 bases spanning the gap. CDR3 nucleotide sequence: TGCGCCAGCAGTCAATCTTATTCCAGACAGAGTTCATATGACAGCAATCAGCCCCAGCATTTT. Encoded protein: CASSQSYSRQSSYDSNQPQHF.

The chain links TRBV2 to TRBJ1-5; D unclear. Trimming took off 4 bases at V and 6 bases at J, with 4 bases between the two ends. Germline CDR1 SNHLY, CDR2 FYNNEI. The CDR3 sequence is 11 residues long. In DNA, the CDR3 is TGTGCCAGCAGTGGCGGTCAGCCCCAGCATTTT. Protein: CASSGGQPQHF.

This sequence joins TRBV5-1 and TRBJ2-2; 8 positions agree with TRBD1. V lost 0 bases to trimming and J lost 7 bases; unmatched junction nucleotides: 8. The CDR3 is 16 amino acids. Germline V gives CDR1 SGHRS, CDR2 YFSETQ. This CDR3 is CASSLVATGVGGELFF. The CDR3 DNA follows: TGCGCCAGCAGCTTGGTCGCGACAGGGGTCGGCGGGGAGCTGTTTTTT.

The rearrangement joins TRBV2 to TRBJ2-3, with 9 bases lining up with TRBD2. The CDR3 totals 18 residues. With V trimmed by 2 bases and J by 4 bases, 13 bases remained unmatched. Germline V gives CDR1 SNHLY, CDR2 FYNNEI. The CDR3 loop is CASSERVRSGGTADTQYF. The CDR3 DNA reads TGTGCCAGCAGTGAAAGGGTTCGGAGCGGGGGGACGGCAGATACGCAGTATTTT.